This TCR beta chain was sequenced in a study of PD-L1 blockade in urothelial cancer. Whole-study context: Most patients, about nine tenths of the roughly 30, were males with bladder-origin cancer.

V shed 7 bases and J shed 6 bases, with 19 bases lying between them. Germline V CDR1 and CDR2: MNHEY, SVGAGI. This CDR3 is built from 14 residues. The repertoire was sequenced with immunoSEQ multiplex PCR; TCRdb's copy has only in-frame clones and lacks some. The profile shows more than 20,000 clones, roughly 87% of them singletons. This sequence originates from a man aged 50-60 years with urothelial cancer. The chain couples TRBV6-5 to TRBJ2-7; possibly TRBD1 for D (6 bases). The sample consisted of PBMCs, taken around atezolizumab (anti-PD-L1) treatment. In DNA form, the CDR3 reads TGTGCCAGCACCCTACTCTCAGGGGCGGGCGAGCAGTACTTC. This gives the protein CASTLLSGAGEQYF.